The T cell receptor (beta chain) under discussion was sequenced for a study of beta chain features in type 1 diabetes. Worth noting for this clone: Its antigen is not known.

Study results and caveats: Across all four CD4+ subsets, people with type 1 diabetes showed modestly shorter TCRB CDR3s.

Isolation of CD4+ naive, central memory, regulatory and stem cell-like memory cells was achieved by sorting via CD45RO/CCR7/CD25/CD127/CD95/CD27. CDR1 and CDR2 from the germline V gene are SGHNT and YYREEE (reference sequence). After removal of 0 bases from V and 3 bases from J, the junction contained 6 bases not matched to a gene. There are 16 residues in the CDR3. What was sequenced were expressed TCRB transcripts, since all of the isolated RNA had been reverse transcribed. Profiled with immunoSEQ multiplex PCR; TCRdb holds only in-frame clones, not every one. The table records about 260,000 clones, about a fifth of them present only once.

The sample comprised naive CD4+ T cells from blood. The chain has TRBV5-4 and TRBJ1-1; 9 bases match TRBD1. The TCR was taken from a woman aged 35 to 49 with type 1 diabetes. CDR3 bases: TGTGCCAGCAGCTTGGCACAGGGGGCCGGGGACACTGAAGCTTTCTTT. Translation: CASSLAQGAGDTEAFF.